The T cell receptor beta chain under discussion was sequenced for a study of cytomegalovirus exposure and HLA in healthy donors. Overall study context: In a later analysis, it was reported that the approximately 110 validation repertoires had been produced on the same platform as the roughly 700 repertoires belonging to the first cohort.

A word on this clone: No antigen is known for it.

Germline V lookup: CDR1 MGHRA, CDR2 YSYEKL. The CDR3 covers 14 residues. Trimming cost V 0 bases and J 11 bases, with 16 bases left between them. Study observations and caveats: Most TCR sequences were uncommon, yet certain public TCRs appeared in many donors.

This table comes from immunoSEQ multiplex PCR, and its TCRdb copy is limited to in-frame clones, with some not included. The data hold about 150,000 clones, with about 86% observed a single time. Sequencing used PBMCs. The V call is TRBV4-1, the J call TRBJ1-1; possibly TRBD1 for D (5 bases). This sequence originates from a man between 18 and 29 years old in good health and CMV-seropositive. CDR3 protein: CASSQEVRGTRAFF. CDR3 DNA: TGCGCCAGCAGCCAAGAAGTCCGCGGGACTCGGGCTTTCTTT.